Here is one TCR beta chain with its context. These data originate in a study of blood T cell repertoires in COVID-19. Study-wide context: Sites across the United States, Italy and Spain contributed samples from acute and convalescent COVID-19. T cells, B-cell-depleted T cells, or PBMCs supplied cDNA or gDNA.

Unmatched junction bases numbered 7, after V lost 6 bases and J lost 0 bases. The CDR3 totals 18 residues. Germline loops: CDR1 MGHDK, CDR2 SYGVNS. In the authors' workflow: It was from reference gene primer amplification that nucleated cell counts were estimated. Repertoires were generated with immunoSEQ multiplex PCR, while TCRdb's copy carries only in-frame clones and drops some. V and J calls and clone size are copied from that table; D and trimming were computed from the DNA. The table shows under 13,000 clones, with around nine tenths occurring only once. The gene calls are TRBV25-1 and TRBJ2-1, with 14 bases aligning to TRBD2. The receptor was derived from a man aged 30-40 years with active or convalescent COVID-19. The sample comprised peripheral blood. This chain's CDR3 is CASSRGTSGGSSYNEQFF. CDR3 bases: TGTGCCAGCAGCCGCGGGACTAGCGGGGGAAGCTCCTACAATGAGCAGTTCTTC.